Each of the 29 T cell receptor beta chains below was sequenced from the same sample in a study of blood T cell repertoires in COVID-19. Assay used: immunoSEQ multiplex PCR; TCRdb lists only in-frame clones, some missing. The table shows 200,000 to 250,000 clones, with around 84% occurring only once. The sequenced material came from PBMCs or T cells enriched from blood (not recorded which). The receptors shown here come from a man aged 35 to 55 who had recovered from COVID-19.

The chain has TRBV5-1 and TRBJ1-5; TRBD1 might be the D (5 bases). Between the trimmed V and J ends, which lost 0 bases and 4 bases, there was a span of 11 bases. Germline V CDR1 and CDR2: SGHRS, YFSETQ. The CDR3 length is 15 residues. The CDR3 spells CASSLAGGGNQPQHF. For the CDR3, the DNA is TGCGCCAGCAGCTTGGCCGGGGGAGGTAATCAGCCCCAGCATTTT.

The V gene is TRBV19, the J gene TRBJ2-2; TRBD2 might be the D (5 bases). Germline V gene lookup returns CDR1 LNHDA and CDR2 SQIVND (reference sequence). This CDR3 is built from 15 residues. V was pared by 3 bases and J by 6 bases, with 14 bases between. In DNA, the CDR3 is TGTGCCAGTAGTATTTGGGTGCGGGCCGCCGGGGAGCTGTTTTTT. Protein: CASSIWVRAAGELFF.

The chain recombines TRBV5-1 with TRBJ2-7; no clear D gene. CDR1 SGHRS and CDR2 YFSETQ come from the germline V gene. The length of the CDR3 is 16 residues. With 0 bases removed from V and 0 bases from J, the gap between germline ends came to 13 bases. The CDR3 is CASSLGSGRFSYEQYF. The CDR3 nucleotides read TGCGCCAGCAGCTTGGGTTCTGGCAGGTTCTCCTACGAGCAGTACTTC.

Turning to this clone: Just one base apart from a much larger clone, this may be a read error. V and J are TRBV9 and TRBJ2-2; 10 nucleotides agree with TRBD1. Trimming removed 4 bases from V and 4 bases from J; junction bases left unmatched: 4. Germline-derived CDR1 and CDR2 are SGDLS and YYNGEE. The CDR3 contains 15 residues. Here the CDR3 reads CASSPGTGVTGELFF. DNA for the CDR3: TGTGCCAGCAGCCCCGGGACAGGGGTCACCGGGGAGCTGTTTTTT. The whole variable domain, remainder taken from reference TRBV9 and TRBJ2-2, is DSGVTQTPKHLITATGQRVTLRCSPRSGDLSVYWYQQSLDQGLQFLIQYYNGEERAKGNILERFSAQQFPDLHSELNLSSLELGDSALYFCASSPGTGVTGELFFGEGSRLTVL.

This clone was observed a few times. The V and J genes are TRBV5-1 and TRBJ2-7, with 7 bases matching TRBD2. Germline CDR1 and CDR2: SGHRS and YFSETQ. Trimming at V came to 1 base and at J to 5 bases, leaving 9 bases not matched to a gene. The CDR3 is 15 residues long. The CDR3 loop reads CASSLNAGAIHEQYF. The CDR3, as DNA: TGCGCCAGCAGCTTGAATGCGGGAGCTATCCACGAGCAGTACTTC.

The genes are TRBV29-1 and TRBJ2-3; the match to TRBD1 covers 11 bases. V was clipped by 4 bases and J by 4 bases; unmatched bases: 13. CDR1 SQVTM and CDR2 ANQGSEA come from the germline V gene. CDR3 length: 17 amino acids. The CDR3 protein is CSVGSRLGTGGADTQYF. CDR3 nucleotides: TGCAGCGTTGGTTCCCGACTAGGGACAGGGGGGGCAGATACGCAGTATTTT.

V usage is TRBV7-2 and J usage is TRBJ2-2, with 8 nucleotides matching TRBD2. The CDR3 length is 14 residues. V was clipped by 5 bases and J by 6 bases; unmatched bases: 5. Germline CDR1 is SGHTA and CDR2 is FQGNSA. The CDR3 DNA reads TGTGCCAGCAGCCTCTCAGCGGGGGCCGGGGAGCTGTTTTTT. Residues: CASSLSAGAGELFF.

The chain joins TRBV11-2 to TRBJ2-7; the match to TRBD2 covers 11 bases. The V and J ends lost 5 bases and 7 bases, in that order; junction bases with no gene match: 16. Germline V gene lookup returns CDR1 SGHAT and CDR2 FQNNGV. This CDR3 spans 17 amino acids. Here the CDR3 reads CASSPDVVIAGGGEQYF. CDR3 nucleotide sequence: TGTGCCAGCAGCCCAGACGTCGTGATAGCGGGAGGGGGTGAGCAGTACTTC.

DNA for the CDR3: TGTGCCAGTAGTAGGCGGTACGGGGCTAGCGGGAGCTACGAGCAGTACTTC. This sequence encodes CASSRRYGASGSYEQYF. The chain combines TRBV19 with TRBJ2-7, with 10 bases lining up with TRBD2. V shed 4 bases and J 3 bases; nucleotides not matched to a gene: 12. Germline V lookup: CDR1 LNHDA, CDR2 SQIVND (reference sequence). This CDR3 has 17 residues.

This rearrangement joins TRBV4-1 to TRBJ2-5, with 8 bases fitting TRBD2. The trim removed 0 bases at V and 2 bases at J, leaving 8 bases unmatched. The CDR3 length is 17 residues. Germline V gene data show CDR1 as MGHRA and CDR2 as YSYEKL. The CDR3 nucleotides are TGCGCCAGCAGCCAAGAAAGTTGGAGCGGGAGACAAGAGACCCAGTACTTC. This sequence encodes CASSQESWSGRQETQYF.

The genes are TRBV5-1 and TRBJ2-7, with 8 bases matching TRBD2. Germline V gene sequence: CDR1 SGHRS, CDR2 YFSETQ. The ends lost 3 bases at V and 3 bases at J; junction bases unmatched: 5. The CDR3 totals 14 residues. The CDR3: CASSYSGRVYEQYF. The CDR3, as DNA: TGCGCCAGCAGCTACAGCGGGAGAGTCTACGAGCAGTACTTC.

The chain recombines TRBV5-1 with TRBJ1-1; 7 positions agree with TRBD1. With 0 bases clipped from V and 1 base from J, the junction kept 9 bases outside the gene matches. Germline-derived CDR1 and CDR2 are SGHRS and YFSETQ. This CDR3 has 17 residues. CDR3 in amino acids: CASSLATGAHQNTEAFF. CDR3 bases: TGCGCCAGCAGCTTGGCCACAGGGGCCCACCAGAACACTGAAGCTTTCTTT. The whole variable domain, remainder taken from reference TRBV5-1 and TRBJ1-1, is KAGVTQTPRYLIKTRGQQVTLSCSPISGHRSVSWYQQTPGQGLQFLFEYFSETQRNKGNFPGRFSGRQFSNSRSEMNVSTLELGDSALYLCASSLATGAHQNTEAFFGQGTRLTVV.

This chain uses TRBV13 with TRBJ2-7, with D tentatively TRBD2 (5 bases). The germline gives CDR1 PRHDT, CDR2 FYEKMQ (reference sequence). The CDR3 is made up of 14 amino acids. The V end lost 3 bases, the J end lost 5 bases, and 14 bases lay between the germline ends. CDR3: CASSFGLAFHEQYF. Written as DNA, the CDR3 is TGTGCCAGCAGCTTTGGTCTAGCTTTTCACGAGCAGTACTTC.

The rearrangement links TRBV2 to TRBJ2-5, with TRBD1 matching over 7 bases. Looked up from germline, CDR1 is SNHLY and CDR2 is FYNNEI. CDR3 length: 13 amino acids. Germline trimming cut 6 bases from V and 4 bases from J; bases unmatched to any gene: 5. The CDR3 nucleotides read TGTGCCAGCAGCCCCACAGGGGCAGAGACCCAGTACTTC. Translated: CASSPTGAETQYF. The full variable domain, in which reference TRBV2 and TRBJ2-5 provide the parts outside the CDR3, is EPEVTQTPSHQVTQMGQEVILRCVPISNHLYFYWYRQILGQKVEFLVSFYNNEISEKSEIFDDQFSVERPDGSNFTLKIRSTKLEDSAMYFCASSPTGAETQYFGPGTRLLVL.

The chain combines TRBV9 with TRBJ1-4, with 11 nucleotides matching TRBD1. The CDR3 sequence is 15 residues long. Looked up from germline, CDR1 is SGDLS and CDR2 is YYNGEE. Germline trimming cut 0 bases from V and 6 bases from J; bases unmatched to any gene: 1. CDR3 loop: CASSVGDRGDEKLFF. The CDR3 coding sequence is TGTGCCAGCAGCGTAGGGGACAGGGGGGATGAAAAACTGTTTTTT.

This clone was seen more than once but under ten times. The V call is TRBV7-9, the J call TRBJ1-2, with TRBD1 matching over 7 bases. CDR3 length equals 15 residues. CDR1 and CDR2 (germline): SEHNR, FQNEAQ (reference sequence). The J segment lost 1 base and the V segment lost 5 bases, leaving 7 bases of the junction unmatched. CDR3 in amino acids: CASSPQGTHNYGYTF. CDR3 sequence (DNA): TGTGCCAGCAGCCCACAGGGGACACATAACTATGGCTACACCTTC.

The chain links TRBV10-3 to TRBJ1-2; D possibly corresponds to TRBD1 (5 bases). Trimming left V 9 bases short and J 6 bases short, with 14 bases between. The CDR3 runs to 12 residues. From germline, CDR1 is ENHRY and CDR2 SYGVKD. The CDR3 sequence: CAMHGGADGYTF. In nucleotides, the CDR3 is TGTGCCATGCATGGCGGGGCAGATGGCTACACCTTC.

The chain joins TRBV27 to TRBJ1-1; D unclear. The CDR3 length is 14 residues. V lost 2 bases to trimming and J lost 0 bases, with 7 bases between them. The V gene's germline CDR1 is MNHEY and CDR2 SMNVEV (reference sequence). CDR3 region: CASSLGQMNTEAFF. CDR3 DNA: TGTGCCAGCAGTTTAGGGCAGATGAACACTGAAGCTTTCTTT.

V gene TRBV7-2 combines with J gene TRBJ1-5; TRBD1 matches at 9 bases. Trimming removed 5 bases from V and 4 bases from J; junction bases left unmatched: 15. The germline gives CDR1 SGHTA, CDR2 FQGNSA. The CDR3 sequence is 18 residues long. CDR3: CASSRKTGTGMFNQPQHF. The CDR3, as DNA: TGTGCCAGCAGCAGAAAAACCGGGACAGGGATGTTTAATCAGCCCCAGCATTTT.

This clone was counted a few times. This chain joins TRBV9 and TRBJ1-6; TRBD1 aligns across 8 bases. Germline V gene sequence: CDR1 SGDLS, CDR2 YYNGEE. V lost 0 bases to trimming and J lost 0 bases; unmatched junction nucleotides: 14. This CDR3 region has 21 residues. The CDR3 sequence: CASSVDFLEDRDLSYNSPLHF. The CDR3 DNA sequence: TGTGCCAGCAGCGTAGATTTTCTCGAGGACAGGGACCTCTCCTATAATTCACCCCTCCACTTT.

The V gene is TRBV6-6, the J gene TRBJ1-1; weak D call: TRBD1 (5 bases). CDR1 and CDR2 (germline): MNHNY, SVGAGI (reference sequence). The CDR3 has 12 amino acids. V lost 11 bases to trimming and J lost 8 bases, with 18 bases between them. This CDR3 is CAGGDSFSEAFF. In nucleotides, the CDR3 is TGTGCCGGGGGGGATAGCTTTTCGGAAGCTTTCTTT.

This sequence joins TRBV19 and TRBJ1-2; D is undetermined. The CDR3 runs to 13 residues. V was clipped by 3 bases and J by 4 bases, with 9 bases between them. Looked up from germline, CDR1 is LNHDA and CDR2 is SQIVND (reference sequence). The chain's CDR3 is CASSIGRAYGYTF. CDR3 nucleotides: TGTGCCAGTAGTATTGGGAGGGCCTATGGCTACACCTTC.

The CDR3, as DNA: TGCGCCAGCAGACCTCCGGGACTAGCTGAGCGAGAGCAGTACTTC. This gives the protein CASRPPGLAEREQYF. The chain employs TRBV5-1 and TRBJ2-7; 9 bases match TRBD2. The germline V gene encodes CDR1 SGHRS and CDR2 YFSETQ. J gave up 7 bases and V 5 bases, and 13 bases lay outside the gene matches. This CDR3 contains 15 residues.

The chain uses TRBV9 and TRBJ1-2; tentatively, D is TRBD1 (6 bases). There are 13 residues in the CDR3. CDR1 is SGDLS and CDR2 is YYNGEE in the germline V gene. V was cut by 4 bases and J by 8 bases, with 15 bases left in between. DNA for the CDR3: TGTGCCAGCAGCCTCGGACTAGGGGGAGGCTACACCTTC. It is translated as CASSLGLGGGYTF.

This clone was seen more than once but under ten times. The chain is built from TRBV28 and TRBJ1-5; D perhaps matches TRBD1 (6 bases). Trimming removed 5 bases from V and 3 bases from J, with 14 bases in between. CDR1 is MDHEN, CDR2 SYDVKM, per germline. CDR3 length: 15 residues. The CDR3 here is CASSLQQGYNQPQHF. The DNA of the CDR3 is TGTGCCAGCAGTCTCCAACAGGGATACAATCAGCCCCAGCATTTT.

This clone was detected a few times. This chain connects TRBV27 to TRBJ2-5; 9 bases line up with TRBD2. Germline CDR1 reads MNHEY; CDR2 reads SMNVEV (reference sequence). The trim removed 6 bases at V and 7 bases at J, leaving 6 bases unmatched. The CDR3 has 13 residues. The CDR3 here is CASRGLASGTQYF. The CDR3 nucleotides are TGTGCCAGCAGAGGACTAGCGAGTGGGACCCAGTACTTC.

V and J are TRBV5-1 and TRBJ2-7, with D maybe TRBD1 (6 bases). Trimming removed 3 bases from V and 7 bases from J, with 17 bases in between. In germline, CDR1 is SGHRS, CDR2 YFSETQ. The CDR3 extends over 14 amino acids. CDR3 sequence (DNA): TGCGCCAGCAGCTCCGGGACACAACGACGGGAGCAGTACTTC. Its translation: CASSSGTQRREQYF.

The CDR3 coding sequence is TGCGCCAGCAGCCGGGACACGGTTAGCACAGATACGCAGTATTTT. Its translation is CASSRDTVSTDTQYF. J is TRBJ2-3 and V is TRBV5-1, with D tentatively TRBD1 (6 bases). Germline CDR1 reads SGHRS; CDR2 reads YFSETQ. The CDR3 is made up of 15 amino acids. V lost 4 bases and J 0 bases, leaving 12 bases between the germline ends. Variable domain in full (rest from reference TRBV5-1 and TRBJ2-3): KAGVTQTPRYLIKTRGQQVTLSCSPISGHRSVSWYQQTPGQGLQFLFEYFSETQRNKGNFPGRFSGRQFSNSRSEMNVSTLELGDSALYLCASSRDTVSTDTQYFGPGTRLTVL.

V usage is TRBV5-3 and J usage is TRBJ2-5; tentative D call: TRBD1 (6 bases). TRBV5-3 is noted as an ORF with a role that remains uncertain. There are 15 residues in the CDR3. Trimming cost V 4 bases and J 0 bases, with 13 bases left between them. The CDR3 here is CARSGGQMYQETQYF. CDR3 nucleotides: TGTGCCAGAAGCGGAGGACAGATGTACCAAGAGACCCAGTACTTC.